Following are 9 T cell receptor beta chains from one sample sequenced in a study of T cells in Graves' hyperthyroidism and ophthalmopathy. There were TCR beta CDR3 regions amplified from RNA transcripts. HTBI primers were employed in a first-round RT-PCR of the TCR CDR3. TCRdb independently ran MiXCR on the multiplex PCR reads; one entry per CDR3 protein. The data contain 300,000 to 450,000 distinct CDR3 sequences, around a sixth of them singletons. What was sequenced was blood. The receptors originated from a woman aged 18-29 years with Graves' hyperthyroidism that later progressed to Graves' ophthalmopathy.

V usage is TRBV7-9 and J usage is TRBJ1-2; the D is unclear. CDR1 and CDR2 (germline): SEHNR, FQNEAQ (reference sequence). Trimming cost V 5 bases and J 6 bases, with 22 bases left between them. The CDR3 is 16 amino acids. This CDR3 reads CASSPVQPPGRNGYTF. DNA of the CDR3: TGTGCCAGCAGCCCAGTCCAGCCACCGGGGAGGAATGGCTACACCTTC.

The chain uses TRBV7-3 and TRBJ2-2; 7 bases are shared with TRBD2. This CDR3 has 17 amino acids. With V trimmed by 5 bases and J by 4 bases, 13 bases remained unmatched. Germline CDR1 reads SGHTA; CDR2 reads FQGTGA. The CDR3: CASSQPQAGVGTGELFF. The CDR3 DNA reads as TGTGCCAGCAGCCAACCCCAGGCGGGAGTAGGCACCGGGGAGCTGTTTTTT. Combining the CDR3 with reference TRBV7-3 and TRBJ2-2 gives the whole variable domain GAGVSQTPSNKVTEKGKYVELRCDPISGHTALYWYRQSLGQGPEFLIYFQGTGAADDSGLPNDRFFAVRPEGSVSTLKIQRTERGDSAVYLCASSQPQAGVGTGELFFGEGSRLTVL.

Many counts were recorded for this clonotype. The chain joins TRBV5-5 to TRBJ2-1; D possibly corresponds to TRBD2 (7 bases). The CDR3 has 15 residues. Germline CDR1 reads SGHKS; CDR2 reads YYEKEE (reference sequence). V lost 2 bases and J 7 bases, leaving 16 bases between the germline ends. The CDR3 is CASSLGQPRGNEQFF. The CDR3 region has the DNA TGTGCCAGCAGCTTAGGACAGCCGCGGGGGAATGAGCAGTTCTTC. Variable domain in full (rest from reference TRBV5-5 and TRBJ2-1): DAGVTQSPTHLIKTRGQQVTLRCSPISGHKSVSWYQQVLGQGPQFIFQYYEKEERGRGNFPDRFSARQFPNYSSELNVNALLLGDSALYLCASSLGQPRGNEQFFGPGTRLTVL.

At least ten counts were recorded for this clonotype. This chain joins TRBV6-2 or TRBV6-3 and TRBJ2-1; 9 bases align to TRBD2. This CDR3 spans 11 amino acids. Germline V gene lookup returns CDR1 MNHEY and CDR2 SVGEGT. CDR3 nucleotide sequence: TGTGCGCGGCTAGCGGGGAATGAGCAGTTCTTC. Translating gives CARLAGNEQFF.

This clonotype was recorded at least ten times. This chain links TRBV28 with TRBJ1-2; D is ambiguous. Germline assignment: CDR1 MDHEN and CDR2 SYDVKM. V was shortened by 6 bases and J by 4 bases, with 18 bases between the two germline ends. The CDR3 runs 15 residues. The CDR3 DNA reads as TGTGCCAGCAGACTACCCCTCGGCAGCGGCTATGGCTACACCTTC. Its translation is CASRLPLGSGYGYTF.

In this sample, this clonotype turned up many times. V gene TRBV12-3 or TRBV12-4 combines with J gene TRBJ1-1, with 7 bases lining up with TRBD1. The CDR3 totals 16 residues. With 3 bases clipped from V and 1 base from J, the junction kept 8 bases outside the gene matches. Here the CDR3 reads CASSLETGRWNTEAFF. The CDR3 DNA reads TGTGCCAGCAGTTTGGAGACAGGGCGGTGGAACACTGAAGCTTTCTTT.

V and J are TRBV5-4 and TRBJ2-7; D unresolved. The length of the CDR3 is 19 residues. Germline-derived CDR1 and CDR2 are SGHNT and YYREEE (reference sequence). V was pared by 3 bases and J by 0 bases, with 25 bases between. CDR3 nucleotide sequence: TGTGCCAGCAGCTATTCTCGATTAAATAGGGCTCCGACCTCCTACGAGCAGTACTTC. Residues: CASSYSRLNRAPTSYEQYF.

This clonotype showed up many times. This chain links TRBV28 with TRBJ2-2; D ambiguous. CDR3 length: 15 amino acids. Germline V CDR1 and CDR2: MDHEN, SYDVKM. V was clipped by 6 bases and J by 5 bases, with 16 bases between them. CDR3 sequence: CASSYYRGGTGELFF. CDR3 nucleotides: TGTGCCAGCAGCTACTACCGAGGTGGGACCGGGGAGCTGTTTTTT.

This clonotype was recorded many times. The chain links TRBV29-1 to TRBJ1-1; the D is unclear. Germline loops: CDR1 SQVTM, CDR2 ANQGSEA. CDR3 size: 13 residues. Trimming pared 4 bases from V and 0 bases from J, leaving 9 bases between. As DNA, the CDR3 is TGCAGCGTTGGACAAGCGGTGAACACTGAAGCTTTCTTT. The encoded protein is CSVGQAVNTEAFF.